A selection of T cell receptor beta chains follows, all from one sample in a study of blood T cell repertoires in COVID-19. TCRdb's table, derived via immunoSEQ multiplex PCR, lists solely in-frame clones and lacks some. The sample holds more than 200,000 clones, roughly 84% seen once. The material sequenced was peripheral blood. The receptors originated from a man aged 50 to 60 with active or convalescent COVID-19. CDR3s include the opening cysteine and the closing phenylalanine or tryptophan.

V,J,CDR3
TRBV28,TRBJ1-2,CASLGSSGANYGYTF
TRBV6-6,TRBJ2-1,CASSYDGTSQVF
TRBV3-1/TRBV3-2,TRBJ2-3,CASRRRGFQDTQYF
TRBV29-1,TRBJ1-2,CSVPGDEYGYTF
TRBV9,TRBJ1-5,CASSPDDGNSNQPQHF
TRBV7-3,TRBJ2-3,CASSFGRADTQYF
TRBV7-3,TRBJ1-1,CASSLTRSTEAFF
TRBV2,TRBJ1-1,CASSGDINTEAFF
TRBV28,TRBJ2-7,CATCQAGAAYEQYF
TRBV27,TRBJ1-2,CASRTHRGPIPNYGYTF
TRBV9,TRBJ2-2,CASKTGTDTGELFF
TRBV7-2,TRBJ2-1,CASSSTQGYHQFF
TRBV19,TRBJ2-7,CASSPTGQGYEQYF
TRBV5-1,TRBJ2-3,CASSSGDSLTDTQYF
TRBV2,TRBJ2-7,CASSAGGTSYEQYF
TRBV3-1/TRBV3-2,TRBJ2-7,CASSQGPPGQGRSQNF
TRBV1,TRBJ2-1,CTSSQDTGGGFYNEQFF